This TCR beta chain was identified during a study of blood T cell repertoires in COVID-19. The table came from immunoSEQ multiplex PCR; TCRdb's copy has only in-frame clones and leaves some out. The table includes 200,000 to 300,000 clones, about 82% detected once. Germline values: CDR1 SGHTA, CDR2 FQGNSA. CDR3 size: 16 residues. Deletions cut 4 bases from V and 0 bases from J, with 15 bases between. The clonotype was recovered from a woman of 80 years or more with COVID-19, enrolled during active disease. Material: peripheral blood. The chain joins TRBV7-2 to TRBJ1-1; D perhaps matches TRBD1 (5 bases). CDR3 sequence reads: CASSSQQTGLNTEAFF. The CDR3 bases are TGTGCCAGCAGCTCTCAGCAAACAGGTCTGAACACTGAAGCTTTCTTT.